This T cell receptor beta chain was sequenced in a study of low-dose radiotherapy and immunotherapy resistance in tumors. First-strand cDNA used TRAV- and TRBV-specific primers, covering alpha and beta chains. TCR amplification used 15 to 20 PCR cycles, a constant-region primer and a V-primer adapter. Via MiXCR, TCRdb re-called the reads, giving one row per CDR3 protein. The top ten hold 2.5% to 3.5% of the sample, which has under 90,000 distinct CDR3 sequences, roughly a sixth seen once. This clonotype was recorded at least ten times. Germline CDR1 SQVTM, CDR2 ANQGSEA. The germline V and J ends were trimmed by 7 bases and 4 bases, with 12 bases remaining between them. The CDR3 has 12 amino acids. The time point here: before trial treatment.

This chain joins TRBV29-1 and TRBJ2-3, with D unclear. Here the sequenced sample was PBMCs, taken before treatment. The sequence came from a male donor with prostate cancer. CDR3 in DNA: TGCAGCGCTCCGGACGCACCAGATACGCAGTATTTT. Its translation: CSAPDAPDTQYF.